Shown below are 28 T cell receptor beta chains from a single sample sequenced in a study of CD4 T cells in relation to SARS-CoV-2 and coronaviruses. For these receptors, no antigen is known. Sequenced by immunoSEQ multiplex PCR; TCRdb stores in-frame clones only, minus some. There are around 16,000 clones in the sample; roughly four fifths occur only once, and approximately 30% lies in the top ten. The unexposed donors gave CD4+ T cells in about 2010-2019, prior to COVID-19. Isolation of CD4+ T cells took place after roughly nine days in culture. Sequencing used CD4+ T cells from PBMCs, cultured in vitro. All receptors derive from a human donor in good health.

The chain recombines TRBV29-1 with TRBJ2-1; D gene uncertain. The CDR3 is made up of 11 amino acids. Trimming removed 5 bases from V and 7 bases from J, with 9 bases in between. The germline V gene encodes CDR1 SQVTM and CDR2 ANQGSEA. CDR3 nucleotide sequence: TGCAGCGTTAAGACGGAAAATGAGCAGTTCTTC. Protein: CSVKTENEQFF.

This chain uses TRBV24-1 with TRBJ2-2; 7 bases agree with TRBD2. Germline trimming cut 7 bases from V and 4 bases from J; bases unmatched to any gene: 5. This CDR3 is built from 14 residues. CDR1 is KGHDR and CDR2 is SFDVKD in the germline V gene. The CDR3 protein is CATRTSVGTGELFF. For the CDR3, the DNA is TGTGCCACCAGAACTAGCGTAGGCACCGGGGAGCTGTTTTTT.

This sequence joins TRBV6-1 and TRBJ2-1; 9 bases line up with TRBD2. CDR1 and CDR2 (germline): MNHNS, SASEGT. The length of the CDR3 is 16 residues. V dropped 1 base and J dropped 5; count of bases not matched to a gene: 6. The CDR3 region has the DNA TGTGCCAGCAGTGAAGGGGCGGGAGGGCCACACAATGAGCAGTTCTTC. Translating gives CASSEGAGGPHNEQFF.

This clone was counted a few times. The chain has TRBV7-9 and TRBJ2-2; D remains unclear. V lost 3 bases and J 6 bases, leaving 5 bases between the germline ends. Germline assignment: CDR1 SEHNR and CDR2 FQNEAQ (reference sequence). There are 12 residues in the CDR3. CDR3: CASSFGPGELFF. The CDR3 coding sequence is TGTGCCAGCAGCTTTGGGCCCGGGGAGCTGTTTTTT.

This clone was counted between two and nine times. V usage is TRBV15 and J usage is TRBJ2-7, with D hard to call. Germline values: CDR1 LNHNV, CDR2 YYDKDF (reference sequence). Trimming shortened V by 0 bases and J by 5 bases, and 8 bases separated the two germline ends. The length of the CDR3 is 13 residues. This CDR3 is CATSREPGHEQYF. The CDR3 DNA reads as TGTGCCACCAGCAGAGAGCCCGGGCACGAGCAGTACTTC. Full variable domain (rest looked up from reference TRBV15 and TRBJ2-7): DAMVIQNPRYQVTQFGKPVTLSCSQTLNHNVMYWYQQKSSQAPKLLFHYYDKDFNNEADTPDNFQSRRPNTSFCFLDIRSPGLGDTAMYLCATSREPGHEQYFGPGTRLTVT.

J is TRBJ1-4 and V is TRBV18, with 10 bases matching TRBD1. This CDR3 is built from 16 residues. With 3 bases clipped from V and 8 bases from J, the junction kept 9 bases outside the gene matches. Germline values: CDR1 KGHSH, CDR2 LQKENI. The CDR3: CASSPITGTGVEKLFF. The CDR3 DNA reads TGTGCCAGCTCACCGATTACCGGGACAGGGGTCGAAAAACTGTTTTTT.

CDR3 nucleotide sequence: TGTGCCAGCAGTTCCTCTAGCACAGATACGCAGTATTTT. Amino acids: CASSSSSTDTQYF. This chain uses TRBV12-3 or TRBV12-4 with TRBJ2-3; D uncertain. V lost 4 bases and J lost 0, with 5 bases in between. The CDR3 sequence is 13 residues long.

The DNA of the CDR3 is TGTGCCAGCAGGATAACAGGGGGGACTAATGAAAAACTGTTTTTT. It specifies CASRITGGTNEKLFF. V gene TRBV2 combines with J gene TRBJ1-4; the match to TRBD1 covers 8 bases. The germline gives CDR1 SNHLY, CDR2 FYNNEI. CDR3 length equals 15 residues. V dropped 6 bases and J dropped 2; count of bases not matched to a gene: 5.

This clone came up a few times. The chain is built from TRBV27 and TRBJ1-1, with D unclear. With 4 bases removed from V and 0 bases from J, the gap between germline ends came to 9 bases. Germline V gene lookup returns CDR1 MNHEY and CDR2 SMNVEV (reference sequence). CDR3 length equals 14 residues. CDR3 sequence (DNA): TGTGCCAGCAGTTCCTACTTAATGAACACTGAAGCTTTCTTT. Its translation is CASSSYLMNTEAFF.

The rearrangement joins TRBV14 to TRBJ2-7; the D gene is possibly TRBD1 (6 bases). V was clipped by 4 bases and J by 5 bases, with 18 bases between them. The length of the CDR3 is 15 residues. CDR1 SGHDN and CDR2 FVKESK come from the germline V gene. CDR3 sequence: CASSRTLLGADEQYF. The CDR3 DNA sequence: TGTGCCAGCAGCCGAACCCTTCTGGGGGCGGACGAGCAGTACTTC.

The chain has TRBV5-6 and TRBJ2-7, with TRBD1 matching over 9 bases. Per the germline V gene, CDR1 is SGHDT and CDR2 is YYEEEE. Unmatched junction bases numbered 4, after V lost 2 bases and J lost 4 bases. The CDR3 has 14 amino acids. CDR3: CASSFGTGPYEQYF. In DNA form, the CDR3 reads TGTGCCAGCAGCTTCGGGACAGGGCCTTACGAGCAGTACTTC. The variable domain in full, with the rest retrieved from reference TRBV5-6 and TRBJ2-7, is DAGVTQSPTHLIKTRGQQVTLRCSPKSGHDTVSWYQQALGQGPQFIFQYYEEEERQRGNFPDRFSGHQFPNYSSELNVNALLLGDSALYLCASSFGTGPYEQYFGPGTRLTVT.

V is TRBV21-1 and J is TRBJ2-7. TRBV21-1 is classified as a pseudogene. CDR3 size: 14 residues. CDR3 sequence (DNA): TGTGCCAGCAACAATCCCTTGGACCTACGGGAGCAGTACTTC. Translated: CASNNPLDLREQYF.

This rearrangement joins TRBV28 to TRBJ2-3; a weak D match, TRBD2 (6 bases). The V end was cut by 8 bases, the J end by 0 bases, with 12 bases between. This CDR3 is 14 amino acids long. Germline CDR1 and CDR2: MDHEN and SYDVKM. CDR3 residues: CASRAGTSTDTQYF. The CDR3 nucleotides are TGTGCCAGCCGCGCCGGGACTAGCACAGATACGCAGTATTTT.

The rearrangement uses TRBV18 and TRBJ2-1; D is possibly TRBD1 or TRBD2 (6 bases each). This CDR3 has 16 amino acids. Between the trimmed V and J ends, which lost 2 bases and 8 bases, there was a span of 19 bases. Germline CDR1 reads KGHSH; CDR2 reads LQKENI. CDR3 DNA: TGTGCCAGCTCACCAAGGTCGGGGACGGGGGCTCATGAGCAGTTCTTC. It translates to CASSPRSGTGAHEQFF.

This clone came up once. The CDR3 loop reads CASEGPTDTQYF. The CDR3 DNA reads TGTGCCAGCGAGGGACCCACAGATACGCAGTATTTT. The gene calls are TRBV12-3 or TRBV12-4 and TRBJ2-3; tentatively, D is TRBD1 or TRBD2 (5 bases each). V dropped 8 bases and J dropped 2 bases, with 8 bases sitting between them. CDR3 length: 12 amino acids.

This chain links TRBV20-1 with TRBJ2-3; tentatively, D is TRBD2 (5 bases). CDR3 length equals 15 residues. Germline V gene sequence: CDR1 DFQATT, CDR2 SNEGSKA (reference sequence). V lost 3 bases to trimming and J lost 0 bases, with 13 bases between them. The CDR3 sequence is CSASLAQSSTDTQYF. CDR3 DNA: TGCAGTGCTAGTCTAGCTCAAAGTAGCACAGATACGCAGTATTTT.

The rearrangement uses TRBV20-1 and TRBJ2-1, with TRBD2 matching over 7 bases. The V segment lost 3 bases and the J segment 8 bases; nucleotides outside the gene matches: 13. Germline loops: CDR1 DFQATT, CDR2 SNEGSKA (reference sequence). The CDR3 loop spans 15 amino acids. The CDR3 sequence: CSASPLAGAFYEQFF. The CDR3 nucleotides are TGCAGTGCTAGTCCCCTGGCGGGAGCTTTCTATGAGCAGTTCTTC.

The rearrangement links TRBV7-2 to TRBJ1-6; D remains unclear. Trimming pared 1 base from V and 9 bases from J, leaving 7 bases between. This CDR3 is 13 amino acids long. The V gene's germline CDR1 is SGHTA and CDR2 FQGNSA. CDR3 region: CASSLDRFSPLHF. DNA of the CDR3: TGTGCCAGCAGCTTAGACCGCTTTTCACCCCTCCACTTT.

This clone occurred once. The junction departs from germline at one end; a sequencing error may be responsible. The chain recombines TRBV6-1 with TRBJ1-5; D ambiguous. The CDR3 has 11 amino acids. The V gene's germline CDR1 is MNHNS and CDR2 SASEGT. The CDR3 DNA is TGTGCCAGCAGAGAAGGTCAGCCCCAGCATTTT. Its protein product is CASREGQPQHF.

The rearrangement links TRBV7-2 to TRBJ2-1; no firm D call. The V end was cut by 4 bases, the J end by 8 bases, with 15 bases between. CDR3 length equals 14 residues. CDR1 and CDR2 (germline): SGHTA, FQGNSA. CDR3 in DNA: TGTGCCAGCAGCTCGTACTTGTCCACGGATGAGCAGTTCTTC. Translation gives CASSSYLSTDEQFF.

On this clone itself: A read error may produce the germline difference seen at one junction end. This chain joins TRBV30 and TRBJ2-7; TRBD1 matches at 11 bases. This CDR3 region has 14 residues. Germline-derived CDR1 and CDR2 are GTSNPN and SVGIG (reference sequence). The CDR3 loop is CAWIRTGGSHEQYF. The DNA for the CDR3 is TGTGCCTGGATTCGGACAGGGGGCTCCCACGAGCAGTACTTC.

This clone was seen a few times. The CDR3 DNA is TGTGCCAGCAGCTTAGCGAAGGGCTCTGGGGCCAACGTCCTGACTTTC. Translation gives CASSLAKGSGANVLTF. V gene TRBV7-9 combines with J gene TRBJ2-6; no definite D call. V gave up 0 bases and J gave up 0 bases, with 6 bases separating them. The germline V gene has CDR1 SEHNR and CDR2 FQNEAQ (reference sequence). The CDR3 consists of 16 residues.

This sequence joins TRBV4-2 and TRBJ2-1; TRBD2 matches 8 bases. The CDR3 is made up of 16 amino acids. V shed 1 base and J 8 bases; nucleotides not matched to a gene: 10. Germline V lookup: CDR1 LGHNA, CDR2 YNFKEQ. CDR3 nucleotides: TGTGCCAGCAGCCAAGCTCTTTCTAGCGGGTCTTATGAGCAGTTCTTC. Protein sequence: CASSQALSSGSYEQFF.

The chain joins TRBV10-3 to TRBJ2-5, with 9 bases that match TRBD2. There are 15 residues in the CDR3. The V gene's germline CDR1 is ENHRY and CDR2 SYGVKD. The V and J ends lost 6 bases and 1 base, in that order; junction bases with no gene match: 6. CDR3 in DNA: TGTGCCATCAGCGCGAAGACTAGCGGCCAAGAGACCCAGTACTTC. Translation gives CAISAKTSGQETQYF.

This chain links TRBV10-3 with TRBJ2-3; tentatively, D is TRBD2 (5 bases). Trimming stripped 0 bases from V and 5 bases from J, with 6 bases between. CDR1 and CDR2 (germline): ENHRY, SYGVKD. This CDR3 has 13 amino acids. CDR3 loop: CAISESGKDTQYF. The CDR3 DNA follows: TGTGCCATCAGTGAGTCCGGGAAAGATACGCAGTATTTT.

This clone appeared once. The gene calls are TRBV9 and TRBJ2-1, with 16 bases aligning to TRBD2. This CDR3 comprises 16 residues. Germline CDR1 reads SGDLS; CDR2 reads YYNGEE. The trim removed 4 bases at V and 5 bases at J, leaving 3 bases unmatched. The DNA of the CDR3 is TGTGCCAGCAGCCGGGGACTAGCGGGAGGGCACAATGAGCAGTTCTTC. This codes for CASSRGLAGGHNEQFF. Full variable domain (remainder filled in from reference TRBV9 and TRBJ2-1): DSGVTQTPKHLITATGQRVTLRCSPRSGDLSVYWYQQSLDQGLQFLIQYYNGEERAKGNILERFSAQQFPDLHSELNLSSLELGDSALYFCASSRGLAGGHNEQFFGPGTRLTVL.

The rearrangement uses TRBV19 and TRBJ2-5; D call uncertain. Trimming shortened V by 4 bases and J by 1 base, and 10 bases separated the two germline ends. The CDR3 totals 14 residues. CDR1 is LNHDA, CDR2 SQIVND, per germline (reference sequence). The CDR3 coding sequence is TGTGCCAGTAGTACTGGGGTGGTCCAAGAGACCCAGTACTTC. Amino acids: CASSTGVVQETQYF.

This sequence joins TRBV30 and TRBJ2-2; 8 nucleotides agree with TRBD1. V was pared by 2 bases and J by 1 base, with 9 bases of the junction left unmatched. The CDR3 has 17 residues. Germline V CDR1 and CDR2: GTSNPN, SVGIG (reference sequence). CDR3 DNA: TGTGCCTGGAGTACCCAATCCGGGACAGGGAACACCGGGGAGCTGTTTTTT. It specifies CAWSTQSGTGNTGELFF. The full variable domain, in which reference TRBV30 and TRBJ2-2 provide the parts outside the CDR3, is SQTIHQWPATLVQPVGSPLSLECTVEGTSNPNLYWYRQAAGRGLQLLFYSVGIGQISSEVPQNLSASRPQDRQFILSSKKLLLSDSGFYLCAWSTQSGTGNTGELFFGEGSRLTVL.